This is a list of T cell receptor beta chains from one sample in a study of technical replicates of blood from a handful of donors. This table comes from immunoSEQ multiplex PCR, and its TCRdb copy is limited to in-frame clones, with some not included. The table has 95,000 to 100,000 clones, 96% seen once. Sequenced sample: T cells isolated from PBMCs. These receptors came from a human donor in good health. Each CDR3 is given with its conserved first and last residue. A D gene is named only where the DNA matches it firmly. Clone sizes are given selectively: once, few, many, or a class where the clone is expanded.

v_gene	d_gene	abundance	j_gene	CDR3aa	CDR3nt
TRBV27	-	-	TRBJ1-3	CASRLTGGSSSGNTIYF	TGTGCCAGCAGGCTTACCGGGGGTTCGAGCTCTGGAAACACCATATATTTT
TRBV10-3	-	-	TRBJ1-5	CAISESDGSNQPQHF	TGTGCCATCAGTGAGTCAGACGGGAGCAATCAGCCCCAGCATTTT
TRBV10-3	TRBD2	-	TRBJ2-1	CAISSGSTDEQFF	TGTGCCATCAGTAGCGGGAGTACAGATGAGCAGTTCTTC
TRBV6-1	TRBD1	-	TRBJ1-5	CASSQGGYQPQHF	TGTGCCAGCAGCCAGGGGGGCTATCAGCCCCAGCATTTT
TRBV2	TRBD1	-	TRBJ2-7	CASSLTGGVRYEQYF	TGTGCCAGCAGTTTGACAGGGGGCGTACGCTACGAGCAGTACTTC
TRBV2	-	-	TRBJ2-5	CASRQDYRETQYF	TGTGCCAGCAGACAGGACTATAGAGAGACCCAGTACTTC
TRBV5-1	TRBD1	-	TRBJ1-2	CASSPGQGRDGYTF	TGCGCCAGCAGCCCCGGACAGGGACGGGATGGCTACACCTTC
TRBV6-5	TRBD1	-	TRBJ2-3	CASSYRDRVPDTQYF	TGTGCCAGCAGTTACCGGGACAGGGTTCCAGATACGCAGTATTTT
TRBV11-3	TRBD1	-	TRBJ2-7	CASSHGDRVYEQYF	TGTGCCAGCAGCCACGGGGACAGGGTCTACGAGCAGTACTTC
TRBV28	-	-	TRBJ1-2	CASSLINLNYGYTF	TGTGCCAGCAGTTTGATTAATCTAAACTATGGCTACACCTTC
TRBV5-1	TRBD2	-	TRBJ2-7	CASSRAGAYEQYF	TGCGCCAGCAGTCGAGCGGGAGCTTACGAGCAGTACTTC
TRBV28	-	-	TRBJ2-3	CASSPGTSGYTDTQYF	TGTGCCAGCAGCCCCGGGACGAGCGGGTACACAGATACGCAGTATTTT
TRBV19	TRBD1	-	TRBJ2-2	CASSIAFETGWAGELFF	TGTGCCAGTAGTATAGCCTTCGAGACAGGGTGGGCCGGGGAGCTGTTTTTT
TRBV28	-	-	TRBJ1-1	CASSLLLPNTEAFF	TGTGCCAGCAGTTTATTGCTACCCAACACTGAAGCTTTCTTT
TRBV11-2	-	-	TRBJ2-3	CASSGDSQPGTDTQYF	TGTGCCAGCAGCGGCGACTCCCAGCCTGGAACAGATACGCAGTATTTT
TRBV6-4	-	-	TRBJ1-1	CASSEEARNTEAFF	TGTGCCAGCAGTGAAGAGGCCAGAAACACTGAAGCTTTCTTT
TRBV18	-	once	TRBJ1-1	CASSPGGWTFF	TGTGCCAGCTCACCAGGGGGCTGGACTTTCTTT
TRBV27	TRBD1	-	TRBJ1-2	CASSPLFVGTETNYGYTF	TGTGCCAGCAGTCCCCTATTCGTGGGGACAGAGACTAACTATGGCTACACCTTC
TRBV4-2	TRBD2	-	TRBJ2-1	CASSQAGTSGVNEQFF	TGTGCCAGCAGCCAAGCCGGGACTAGCGGGGTAAATGAGCAGTTCTTC
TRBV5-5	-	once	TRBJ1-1	CASSSGHSGGTEAFF	TGTGCCAGCAGCTCGGGACACTCGGGGGGCACTGAAGCTTTCTTT
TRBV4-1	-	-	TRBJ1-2	CASSQVGNLYGYTF	TGCGCCAGCAGCCAGGTCGGTAATCTCTATGGCTACACCTTC
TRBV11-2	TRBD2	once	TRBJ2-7	CASSSQVGTSAYEQYF	TGTGCCAGCAGCTCGCAAGTTGGGACTAGCGCCTACGAGCAGTACTTC
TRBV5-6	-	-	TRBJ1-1	CASSLKLNTEAFF	TGTGCCAGCAGCTTGAAGCTGAACACTGAAGCTTTCTTT
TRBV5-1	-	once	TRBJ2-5	CASSTVKETQYF	TGCGCCAGCAGCACGGTCAAAGAGACCCAGTACTTC
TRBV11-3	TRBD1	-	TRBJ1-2	CASTRRTGDGYTF	TGTGCCAGCACGAGAAGGACAGGGGATGGCTACACCTTC
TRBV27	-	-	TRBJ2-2	CASSATHGELFF	TGTGCCAGCAGTGCGACACATGGGGAGCTGTTTTTT
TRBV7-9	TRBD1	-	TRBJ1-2	CASNGDRVPYGYTF	TGTGCCAGCAACGGGGACAGGGTTCCCTATGGCTACACCTTC
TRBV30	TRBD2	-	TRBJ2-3	CAWGSGGPWDTQYF	TGTGCCTGGGGGAGCGGGGGTCCCTGGGATACGCAGTATTTT
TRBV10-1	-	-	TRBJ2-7	CASRVPEAGPSYEQYF	TGCGCCAGCAGGGTACCTGAAGCGGGTCCCTCCTACGAGCAGTACTTC
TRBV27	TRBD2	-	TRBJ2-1	CASSLGSGVYNEQFF	TGTGCCAGCAGTTTGGGTAGCGGGGTCTACAATGAGCAGTTCTTC
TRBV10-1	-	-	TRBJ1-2	CASRRARRTNSYGYTF	TGCGCCAGCAGGAGAGCGAGACGGACTAATTCTTATGGCTACACCTTC
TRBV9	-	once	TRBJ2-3	CASSVVDFTDTQYF	TGTGCCAGCAGCGTAGTAGACTTCACAGATACGCAGTATTTT
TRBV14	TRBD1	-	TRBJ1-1	CASSLWTGMNTEAFF	TGTGCCAGCAGTCTCTGGACAGGGATGAACACTGAAGCTTTCTTT
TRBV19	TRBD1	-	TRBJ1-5	CASSIATGGFGQPQHF	TGTGCCAGTAGTATTGCGACAGGGGGCTTTGGTCAGCCCCAGCATTTT
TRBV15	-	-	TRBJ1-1	CATSRSMNTEAFF	TGTGCCACCAGCAGATCAATGAACACTGAAGCTTTCTTT
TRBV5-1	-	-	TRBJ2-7	CASSPGRGMFSNSYEQYF	TGCGCCAGCAGCCCTGGCAGGGGAATGTTCTCCAACTCCTACGAGCAGTACTTC
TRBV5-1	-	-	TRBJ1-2	CASSLDPKGGNYGYTF	TGCGCCAGCAGCTTGGACCCGAAGGGAGGAAACTATGGCTACACCTTC
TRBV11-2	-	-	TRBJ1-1	CASIDRSYMNTEAFF	TGTGCCAGCATCGACAGGTCATACATGAACACTGAAGCTTTCTTT
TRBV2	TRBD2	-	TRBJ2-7	CASTMGTSGNYEQYF	TGTGCCAGCACTATGGGGACTAGCGGGAACTACGAGCAGTACTTC
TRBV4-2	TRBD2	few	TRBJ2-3	CASSQAFPDRVGTSDGDTQYF	TGTGCCAGCAGCCAAGCATTTCCGGACAGGGTCGGGACTAGCGATGGAGATACGCAGTATTTT
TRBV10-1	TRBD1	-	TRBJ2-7	CASSEFTSGTGADEQYF	TGCGCCAGCAGTGAGTTCACCTCCGGGACAGGGGCTGACGAGCAGTACTTC
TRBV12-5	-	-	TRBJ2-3	CASGLVVSGSDSTDTQYF	TGTGCTAGTGGTTTGGTAGTATCGGGGTCCGATAGCACAGATACGCAGTATTTT
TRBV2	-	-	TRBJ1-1	CASRVEGNMNTEAFF	TGTGCCAGCAGAGTTGAGGGTAATATGAACACTGAAGCTTTCTTT
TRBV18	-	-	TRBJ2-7	CASSPPTYEQYF	TGTGCCAGCTCACCACCTACCTACGAGCAGTACTTC
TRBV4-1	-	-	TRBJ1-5	CASGEGGPQHF	TGCGCCAGCGGGGAGGGTGGGCCCCAGCATTTT
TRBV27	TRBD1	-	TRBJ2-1	CASNSGTGLFNEQFF	TGTGCCAGCAATTCCGGGACAGGGCTTTTTAATGAGCAGTTCTTC
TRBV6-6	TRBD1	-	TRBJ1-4	CASSYSRTGRAEKLFF	TGTGCCAGCAGTTACTCTAGGACAGGGCGGGCCGAAAAACTGTTTTTT
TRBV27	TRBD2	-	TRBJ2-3	CAARRGTSGRDTQYF	TGTGCCGCCCGGAGGGGGACTAGCGGGAGAGATACGCAGTATTTT
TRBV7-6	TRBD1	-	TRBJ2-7	CASSFPGQAYEQYF	TGTGCCAGCAGCTTTCCGGGACAGGCTTACGAGCAGTACTTC
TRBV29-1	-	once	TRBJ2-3	CSVILRVTDTQYF	TGCAGCGTTATTTTGAGGGTTACAGATACGCAGTATTTT
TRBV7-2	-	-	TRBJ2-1	CASSLGLLSYNEQFF	TGTGCCAGCAGCCTTGGCCTTCTCTCCTACAATGAGCAGTTCTTC
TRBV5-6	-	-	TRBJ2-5	CASSRGHSQYF	TGTGCCAGCAGCCGAGGACATTCCCAGTACTTC
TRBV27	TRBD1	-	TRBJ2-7	CASSPRDSYSEQYF	TGTGCCAGCAGTCCTAGGGACAGTTATAGCGAGCAGTACTTC